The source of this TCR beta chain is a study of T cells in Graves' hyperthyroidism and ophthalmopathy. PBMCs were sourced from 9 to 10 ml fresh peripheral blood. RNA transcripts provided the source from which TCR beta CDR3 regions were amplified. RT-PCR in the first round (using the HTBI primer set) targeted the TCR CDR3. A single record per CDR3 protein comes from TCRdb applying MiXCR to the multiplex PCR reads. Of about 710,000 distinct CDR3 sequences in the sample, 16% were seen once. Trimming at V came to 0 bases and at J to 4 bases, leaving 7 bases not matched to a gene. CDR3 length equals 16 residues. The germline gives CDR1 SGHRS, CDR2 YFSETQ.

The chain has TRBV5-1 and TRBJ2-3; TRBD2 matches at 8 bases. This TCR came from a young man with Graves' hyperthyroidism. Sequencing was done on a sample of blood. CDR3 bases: TGCGCCAGCAGCTTGGGGGCGGGAGGAGGGCCAGATACGCAGTATTTT. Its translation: CASSLGAGGGPDTQYF.